What follows describes a single T cell receptor (beta chain). These data originate in a study of blood T cell repertoires in COVID-19. In the study overall: Samples came from the United States, Italy and Spain, spanning acute and convalescent COVID-19. T cells, B-cell-depleted T cells, or PBMCs provided the cDNA or gDNA that served as material.

Germline CDR1 is WSHSY and CDR2 is SAAADI. Losses at the gene ends were 3 bases for V and 8 bases for J; bases not matched to a gene: 1. The CDR3 has 14 amino acids. Per the original methods: For nucleated cells, counts were estimated from reference gene primer amplification. TCRdb keeps only in-frame clones here, not all; method: immunoSEQ multiplex PCR. That table gives V, J and clone size, and the DNA gave D and trimming. The sample records about 44,000 clones, about 88% being singletons. This chain uses TRBV10-2 with TRBJ2-1; TRBD2 matches at 13 bases. Sequenced input: peripheral blood. The clonotype originates from a human donor in a cohort sampled during active COVID-19. The CDR3 nucleotides read TGCGCCAGCAGTGAACTAGCGGGGGGGCATGAGCAGTTCTTC. It codes for CASSELAGGHEQFF.